The next 13 T cell receptor beta chains were all read from a single sample in a study of OX40 agonist ivuxolimab in advanced cancers. Method: immunoSEQ multiplex PCR; TCRdb's copy keeps in-frame clones and lacks some. The data contain approximately 110,000 clones, 80% to 95% of them singletons. The sample was CD4+ or CD8+ T cells sorted from blood, taken in a trial of the OX40 agonist ivuxolimab. These receptors were taken from an adult with an advanced solid tumor such as melanoma, head and neck, liver or kidney cancer.

V and J are TRBV6-5 and TRBJ1-5, with D unclear. CDR3 size: 14 residues. Deletions cut 1 base from V and 0 bases from J, with 4 bases between. From germline, CDR1 is MNHEY and CDR2 SVGAGI. This CDR3 reads CASSYLNSNQPQHF. The CDR3 nucleotides are TGTGCCAGCAGTTACTTAAATAGCAATCAGCCCCAGCATTTT.

The chain's CDR3 is CASSLTSGSGGGNEQFF. CDR3 DNA sequence: TGTGCCAGCAGCCTTACTAGCGGGAGTGGGGGGGGCAATGAGCAGTTCTTC. The genes are TRBV7-2 and TRBJ2-1; 11 bases are a match to TRBD2. The CDR3 runs to 17 residues. V lost 5 bases to trimming and J lost 6 bases; unmatched junction nucleotides: 12. Per the germline V gene, CDR1 is SGHTA and CDR2 is FQGNSA.

The gene calls are TRBV27 and TRBJ2-7, with 9 bases fitting TRBD2. Per germline, CDR1 MNHEY and CDR2 SMNVEV (reference sequence). This CDR3 spans 14 amino acids. V shed 7 bases, J shed 3 bases, and the junction held 7 bases outside the gene matches. The CDR3 loop reads CASKWLAGNYEQYF. The CDR3 DNA reads as TGTGCCAGCAAATGGCTAGCGGGGAACTACGAGCAGTACTTC.

The chain is built from TRBV27 and TRBJ2-3, with TRBD2 matching 7 bases. Germline V CDR1 and CDR2: MNHEY, SMNVEV (reference sequence). V lost 7 bases, J lost 1 base, and 11 bases stayed unmatched. The CDR3 is made up of 16 amino acids. The CDR3 here is CASTKTAGARTDTQYF. DNA of the CDR3: TGTGCCAGCACAAAAACGGCGGGAGCCCGCACAGATACGCAGTATTTT.

This CDR3 reads CASSFGGDSSKETQYF. CDR3 nucleotides: TGCGCCAGCAGCTTTGGGGGGGACAGTTCAAAAGAGACCCAGTACTTC. The V call is TRBV5-1, the J call TRBJ2-5, with D possibly being TRBD1 or TRBD2 (7 bases each). The CDR3 is 16 amino acids. V lost 2 bases to trimming and J lost 3 bases, with 17 bases between them. Germline CDR1 is SGHRS and CDR2 is YFSETQ. Drawing the rest from reference TRBV5-1 and TRBJ2-5, the complete variable domain is KAGVTQTPRYLIKTRGQQVTLSCSPISGHRSVSWYQQTPGQGLQFLFEYFSETQRNKGNFPGRFSGRQFSNSRSEMNVSTLELGDSALYLCASSFGGDSSKETQYFGPGTRLLVL.

V usage is TRBV7-2 and J usage is TRBJ2-7, with D perhaps assigned TRBD1 or TRBD2 (5 bases each). The length of the CDR3 is 15 residues. CDR1 and CDR2 (germline): SGHTA, FQGNSA. V lost 1 base and J 2 bases, leaving 12 bases between the germline ends. The CDR3 here is CASSLEARDAYEQYF. The CDR3 nucleotides read TGTGCCAGCAGCTTAGAGGCCCGGGACGCCTACGAGCAGTACTTC.

The J gene is TRBJ2-5, the V gene TRBV18; TRBD2 matches 7 bases. This CDR3 comprises 15 residues. CDR1 is KGHSH, CDR2 LQKENI, per germline. V was clipped by 0 bases and J by 2 bases; unmatched bases: 3. The CDR3 nucleotides read TGTGCCAGCTCACCACCGGAGGGACTACAAGAGACCCAGTACTTC. Its translation is CASSPPEGLQETQYF.

The chain recombines TRBV4-3 with TRBJ1-4, with a weak D call TRBD1 (6 bases). V lost 0 bases and J lost 5, with 13 bases in between. The germline CDR1 and CDR2 sequences are LGHNA and YSLEER. The CDR3 length is 16 residues. The CDR3 sequence: CASSQDQQGRNEKLFF. The CDR3 region has the DNA TGCGCCAGCAGCCAAGATCAACAGGGTAGAAATGAAAAACTGTTTTTT.

Comment on this clone: Other DNA sequences in the same sample also yield this CDR3. This chain's CDR3 is CASSPGIQETQYF. CDR3 nucleotide sequence: TGTGCCAGCTCACCAGGTATCCAAGAGACCCAGTACTTC. V is TRBV18 and J is TRBJ2-5; D is uncertain. This CDR3 is 13 amino acids long. V lost 2 bases to trimming and J lost 1 base, with 5 bases between them. CDR1 is KGHSH, CDR2 LQKENI, per germline.

This clone was counted a few times. J is TRBJ1-1 and V is TRBV10-1; D may be TRBD1 (5 bases). Germline V gene data show CDR1 as WNHNN and CDR2 as SYGVQD (reference sequence). CDR3 length equals 15 residues. V was pared by 0 bases and J by 0 bases, with 8 bases between. CDR3 in amino acids: CASSESGRVNTEAFF. The CDR3 DNA reads TGCGCCAGCAGTGAGTCAGGCAGGGTGAACACTGAAGCTTTCTTT.

The chain recombines TRBV18 with TRBJ1-5; 11 positions match TRBD1. The germline gives CDR1 KGHSH, CDR2 LQKENI. The V segment lost 2 bases and the J segment 6 bases; nucleotides outside the gene matches: 3. The CDR3 contains 15 residues. In DNA, the CDR3 is TGTGCCAGCTCACCAGGACAGGGGGCAGTTCAGCCCCAGCATTTT. Its translation: CASSPGQGAVQPQHF.

V usage is TRBV5-1 and J usage is TRBJ1-1; no firm D call. In germline, CDR1 is SGHRS, CDR2 YFSETQ. This CDR3 contains 17 residues. Trimming cost V 0 bases and J 3 bases, with 18 bases left between them. The CDR3: CASSLGGLGATDTEAFF. CDR3 sequence (DNA): TGCGCCAGCAGCTTGGGAGGTTTGGGCGCGACTGACACTGAAGCTTTCTTT. The full variable domain, in which reference TRBV5-1 and TRBJ1-1 provide the parts outside the CDR3, is KAGVTQTPRYLIKTRGQQVTLSCSPISGHRSVSWYQQTPGQGLQFLFEYFSETQRNKGNFPGRFSGRQFSNSRSEMNVSTLELGDSALYLCASSLGGLGATDTEAFFGQGTRLTVV.

The V and J genes are TRBV27 and TRBJ2-7; D could derive from TRBD1 or TRBD2 (5 bases each). Looked up from germline, CDR1 is MNHEY and CDR2 is SMNVEV (reference sequence). There are 14 residues in the CDR3. V lost 4 bases to trimming and J lost 4 bases, with 14 bases between them. The CDR3 loop is CASSSGRNLYEQYF. The CDR3 DNA reads TGTGCCAGCAGTTCGGGGCGAAACTTGTACGAGCAGTACTTC.